The present entry profiles one T cell receptor beta chain with its context. Its antigen is not identified. Here immunoSEQ multiplex PCR was the method, and the copy in TCRdb shows in-frame clones only, minus some. The sample yields about 140,000 clones, approximately 89% seen once. These data belong to a study of T cell responses to AZD1222 COVID-19 vaccine. Study-level points and caveats: Along spike, vaccine-associated CD4 TCRs were found throughout, with dominance at 160-218 and 743-854. There were mostly white British donors and more females than males, and clonal diversity was possibly underestimated.

From germline, CDR1 is SGHRS and CDR2 YFSETQ. This CDR3 region has 14 residues. V dropped 0 bases and J dropped 2 bases, with 9 bases sitting between them. The TCR comes from an adult in good health. The sample consisted of peripheral blood, taken on day 0 of AZD1222 vaccination. The J gene is TRBJ2-7, the V gene TRBV5-1; D is unclear. CDR3 loop: CASSLGAYTYEQYF. The CDR3 DNA sequence: TGCGCCAGCAGCTTGGGGGCGTACACCTACGAGCAGTACTTC.